The present T cell receptor beta chain was sequenced within a study of Ad26.COV2.S vaccination and SARS-CoV-2 variants. At the level of the study: In the study, Ad26.COV2.S was injected intramuscularly once, or twice 56 days apart.

Looked up from germline, CDR1 is SGHAT and CDR2 is FQNNGV. V lost 1 base and J lost 2, with 8 bases in between. This CDR3 spans 14 amino acids. Study-level points and caveats: Whether participants received vaccine or placebo, their non-spike TCR breadth was similar.

TCRdb's table, derived via immunoSEQ multiplex PCR, lists solely in-frame clones and lacks some. The sample holds approximately 410,000 clones, 88% seen once. Concerning this clone itself: What it recognizes is unknown.

Treatment denoted: 15 to 20 received Ad26.COV2.S at low or high dose, single or two shots; several received placebo; per-sample allocation not given. Sample collection was performed on day 63 after the first vaccine or placebo injection. An Ad26 vector that expressed Wuhan-strain SARS-CoV-2 spike constituted the vaccine. Material: peripheral blood, obtained in a trial of Ad26.COV2.S vaccine versus placebo. The V gene is TRBV11-2, the J gene TRBJ1-1; maybe TRBD1 (5 bases). The sequence was obtained from a person between 18 and 65 years old who received the Ad26.COV2.S COVID-19 vaccine or a placebo. CDR3 nucleotides: TGTGCCAGCAGCTTAGTCGGGGGAAACACTGAAGCTTTCTTT. Protein sequence: CASSLVGGNTEAFF. The full variable domain, rest sourced from reference TRBV11-2 and TRBJ1-1, is EAGVAQSPRYKIIEKRQSVAFWCNPISGHATLYWYQQILGQGPKLLIQFQNNGVVDDSQLPKDRFSAERLKGVDSTLKIQPAKLEDSAVYLCASSLVGGNTEAFFGQGTRLTVV.